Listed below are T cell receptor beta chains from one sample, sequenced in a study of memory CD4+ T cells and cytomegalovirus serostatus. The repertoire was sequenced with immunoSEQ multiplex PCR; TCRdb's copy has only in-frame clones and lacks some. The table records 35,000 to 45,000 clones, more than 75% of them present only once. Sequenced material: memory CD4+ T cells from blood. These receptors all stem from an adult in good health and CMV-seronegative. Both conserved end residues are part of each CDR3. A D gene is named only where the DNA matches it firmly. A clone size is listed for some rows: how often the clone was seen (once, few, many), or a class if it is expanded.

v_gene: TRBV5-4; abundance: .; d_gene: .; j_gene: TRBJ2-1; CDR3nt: TGTGCCAGCAGCTTATGGTCGTCCAACCGGAATGAGCAGTTCTTC; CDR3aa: CASSLWSSNRNEQFF
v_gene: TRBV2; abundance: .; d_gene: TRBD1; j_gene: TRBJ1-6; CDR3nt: TGTGCCAGCAAGAGACAGGGTTTGCCAGATTCACCCCTCCACTTT; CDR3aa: CASKRQGLPDSPLHF
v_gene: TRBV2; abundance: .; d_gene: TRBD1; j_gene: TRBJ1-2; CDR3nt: TGTGCCAGCAGCCCACCAAGCTTGACAGGGGCTGAGGGCTACACCTTC; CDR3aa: CASSPPSLTGAEGYTF
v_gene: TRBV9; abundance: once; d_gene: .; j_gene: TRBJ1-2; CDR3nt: TGTGCCAGCAGCGTAGTTAACTATGGCTACACCTTC; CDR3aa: CASSVVNYGYTF
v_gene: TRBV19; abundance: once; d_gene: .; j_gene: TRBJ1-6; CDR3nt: TGTGCCAGTACCCGGACGTGGGGTAATTCACCCCTCCACTTT; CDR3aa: CASTRTWGNSPLHF
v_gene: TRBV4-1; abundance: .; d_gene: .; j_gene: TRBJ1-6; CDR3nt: TGCGCCAGCAGCTTCAAAGGACACCTTAATTCACCCCTCCACTTT; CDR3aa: CASSFKGHLNSPLHF
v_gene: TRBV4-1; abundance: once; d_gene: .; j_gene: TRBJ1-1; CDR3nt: TGCGCCAGCAGCCGAACGGGGCAGGGAGGGACTGAAGCTTTCTTT; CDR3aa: CASSRTGQGGTEAFF
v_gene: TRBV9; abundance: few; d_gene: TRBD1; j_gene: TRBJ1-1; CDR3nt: TGTGCCAGCAGCGGCGGGCCCACAGGGGGCCGCACTGAAGCTTTCTTT; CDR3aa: CASSGGPTGGRTEAFF
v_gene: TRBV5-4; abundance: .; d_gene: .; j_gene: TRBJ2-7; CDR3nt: TGTGCCAGCAGCCCCGGGGGGCAATGGGAGCAGTACTTC; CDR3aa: CASSPGGQWEQYF
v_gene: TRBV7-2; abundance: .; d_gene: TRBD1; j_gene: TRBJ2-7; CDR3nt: TGTGCCAGCAGCCCGGGGACAGGGTTTCACGAGCAGTACTTC; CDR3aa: CASSPGTGFHEQYF
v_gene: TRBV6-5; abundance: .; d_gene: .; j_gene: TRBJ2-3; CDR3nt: TGTGCCAGCAGTTACTCGGGGACGGAAGCCACAGATACGCAGTATTTT; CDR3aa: CASSYSGTEATDTQYF
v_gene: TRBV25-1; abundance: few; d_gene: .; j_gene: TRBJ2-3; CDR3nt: TGTGCCAGCAGTGAATTTGGGGCGGGCGTCACAGATACGCAGTATTTT; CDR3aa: CASSEFGAGVTDTQYF
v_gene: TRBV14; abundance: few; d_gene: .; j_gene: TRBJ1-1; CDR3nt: TGTGCCAGCAGCCAGCTTGGAATGAACACTGAAGCTTTCTTT; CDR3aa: CASSQLGMNTEAFF